Below are 21 T cell receptor beta chains sequenced from a single sample in a study of blood T cell repertoires in COVID-19. TCRdb's copy holds only in-frame clones and misses some; the assay was immunoSEQ multiplex PCR. The sample contains around 47,000 clones, about 83% of which appear only once. The specimen was peripheral blood. Receptors were obtained from a man aged 70-80 years with active COVID-19.

This sequence joins TRBV2 and TRBJ1-3, with D hard to call. V lost 6 bases and J lost 4, with 16 bases in between. The germline CDR1 and CDR2 sequences are SNHLY and FYNNEI. The CDR3 has 15 residues. As DNA, the CDR3 is TGTGCCAGCAGAAAAACAGAAATATTGGGAAACACCATATATTTT. This sequence encodes CASRKTEILGNTIYF. Based on the CDR3 plus reference TRBV2 and TRBJ1-3, the full variable domain is EPEVTQTPSHQVTQMGQEVILRCVPISNHLYFYWYRQILGQKVEFLVSFYNNEISEKSEIFDDQFSVERPDGSNFTLKIRSTKLEDSAMYFCASRKTEILGNTIYFGEGSWLTVV.

This chain connects TRBV7-7 to TRBJ2-3, with TRBD1 as a possible D gene (6 bases). Trimming shortened V by 5 bases and J by 5 bases, and 11 bases separated the two germline ends. This CDR3 spans 13 amino acids. The germline gives CDR1 SSHAT, CDR2 FNYEAQ (reference sequence). As DNA, the CDR3 is TGTGCCAGCAGCCATCGGACAGAAGATACGCAGTATTTT. Its protein is CASSHRTEDTQYF. The complete variable domain, with remaining parts taken from reference TRBV7-7 and TRBJ2-3, reads GAGVSQSPRYKVTKRGQDVTLRCDPISSHATLYWYQQALGQGPEFLTYFNYEAQPDKSGLPSDRFSAERPEGSISTLTIQRTEQRDSAMYRCASSHRTEDTQYFGPGTRLTVL.

The chain couples TRBV2 to TRBJ1-1; no reliable D call. The germline V and J ends were trimmed by 4 bases and 7 bases, with 4 bases remaining between them. The CDR3 covers 10 residues. Germline CDR1 is SNHLY and CDR2 is FYNNEI. CDR3 residues: CASSGLEAFF. In nucleotides, the CDR3 is TGTGCCAGCAGTGGTCTTGAAGCTTTCTTT.

This clone occurred a few times. The genes are TRBV28 and TRBJ2-2, with D possibly matching TRBD2 (6 bases). Per germline, CDR1 MDHEN and CDR2 SYDVKM. V lost 8 bases to trimming and J lost 0 bases, with 7 bases between them. This CDR3 spans 13 amino acids. The CDR3 protein is CASGTPNTGELFF. DNA for the CDR3: TGTGCCAGCGGGACTCCGAACACCGGGGAGCTGTTTTTT.

The J gene is TRBJ2-5, the V gene TRBV6-4; 7 nucleotides agree with TRBD2. In germline, CDR1 is MRHNA, CDR2 SNTAGT. This CDR3 is built from 13 residues. V shed 4 bases, J shed 4 bases, and the junction held 3 bases outside the gene matches. The DNA for the CDR3 is TGTGCCAGCAGTGCATGGGGGGGAGAGACCCAGTACTTC. Protein product: CASSAWGGETQYF.

The rearrangement links TRBV5-1 to TRBJ2-3; 7 positions match TRBD2. This CDR3 region has 18 residues. V dropped 0 bases and J dropped 2; count of bases not matched to a gene: 12. From germline, CDR1 is SGHRS and CDR2 YFSETQ. CDR3 nucleotides: TGCGCCAGCAGCTTGGCCGGGAGGCCAGCGGGGCACACAGATACGCAGTATTTT. Translation: CASSLAGRPAGHTDTQYF.

A word on this clone: The sample has other DNA sequences that encode this CDR3 too. This sequence joins TRBV6-2 or TRBV6-3 and TRBJ1-1; D is unresolved. Germline CDR1 MNHEY, CDR2 SVGEGT. The V end was cut by 0 bases, the J end by 5 bases, with 7 bases between. The CDR3 is 13 residues long. The CDR3 is CASSYSTGTEAFF. As DNA, the CDR3 is TGTGCCAGCAGTTACTCGACTGGGACTGAAGCTTTCTTT.

This chain links TRBV10-3 with TRBJ2-5; 8 nucleotides match TRBD2. Germline trimming cut 4 bases from V and 0 bases from J; bases unmatched to any gene: 4. This CDR3 is 15 amino acids long. The germline V gene encodes CDR1 ENHRY and CDR2 SYGVKD. Here the CDR3 reads CAISALRGDQETQYF. For the CDR3, the DNA is TGTGCCATCAGTGCTTTGCGGGGGGACCAAGAGACCCAGTACTTC.

CDR3 sequence: CASSPGQPVSGANVLTF. The CDR3 DNA reads TGCGCCAGCAGCCCGGGACAGCCCGTCTCTGGGGCCAACGTCCTGACTTTC. V is TRBV5-1 and J is TRBJ2-6; the match to TRBD1 covers 7 bases. The CDR3 loop spans 17 amino acids. V trimming: 4 bases; J trimming: 0 bases; junction bases outside the gene matches: 7. CDR1 and CDR2 from the germline V gene are SGHRS and YFSETQ.

This clone was seen a single time. V usage is TRBV19 and J usage is TRBJ2-7; D possibly corresponds to TRBD1 (7 bases). V lost 4 bases to trimming and J lost 3 bases, with 13 bases between them. Germline V gene lookup returns CDR1 LNHDA and CDR2 SQIVND (reference sequence). This CDR3 region has 14 residues. CDR3 sequence (DNA): TGTGCCAGTAGTAGGAGGGACAGTTTCTACGAGCAGTACTTC. This gives the protein CASSRRDSFYEQYF.

This chain links TRBV24-1 with TRBJ1-4, with a tentative D call TRBD1 (5 bases). V lost 3 bases to trimming and J lost 0 bases, with 7 bases between them. The CDR3 covers 15 residues. Germline V CDR1 and CDR2: KGHDR, SFDVKD. As DNA, the CDR3 is TGTGCCACCAGTGATGCAGGGTCAACTAATGAAAAACTGTTTTTT. Translated: CATSDAGSTNEKLFF.

This chain uses TRBV5-1 with TRBJ1-4, with TRBD1 as a possible D gene (6 bases). The V gene's germline CDR1 is SGHRS and CDR2 YFSETQ. The CDR3 contains 14 residues. The V and J ends lost 6 bases and 6 bases respectively, with 15 bases between them. The CDR3 DNA reads TGCGCCAGCACAACGGGGGGACAAGATGAAAAACTGTTTTTT. Protein product: CASTTGGQDEKLFF.

The gene calls are TRBV11-2 and TRBJ2-3; D uncertain. The CDR3 loop spans 14 amino acids. CDR1 and CDR2 from the germline V gene are SGHAT and FQNNGV. V lost 1 base, J lost 9 bases, and 14 bases lay in between. The CDR3 here is CASSLVSLYGTQYF. The CDR3 DNA sequence: TGTGCCAGCAGCTTAGTTTCTCTTTACGGGACGCAGTATTTT.

Only a few counts were recorded for this clone. The chain has TRBV18 and TRBJ2-1; 10 positions match TRBD2. CDR3 length: 18 residues. J was trimmed by 1 base and V by 6 bases; bases with no gene match: 12. Germline loops: CDR1 KGHSH, CDR2 LQKENI. The CDR3 here is CASSPPGSGGPSYNEQFF. The CDR3 DNA sequence: TGTGCCAGCTCCCCCCCGGGTAGCGGGGGGCCATCCTACAATGAGCAGTTCTTC.

This clone came up once. The V and J genes are TRBV9 and TRBJ1-2; a possible D gene is TRBD1 (5 bases). The germline V gene has CDR1 SGDLS and CDR2 YYNGEE. The ends were cut back, 0 bases at V and 4 bases at J, with 13 bases in the middle. The CDR3 is 15 amino acids. The CDR3 DNA is TGTGCCAGCAGCGTAGAGGCTGGGGCGAGCTATGGCTACACCTTC. It codes for CASSVEAGASYGYTF.

The chain links TRBV6-2 or TRBV6-3 to TRBJ1-6; TRBD1 might be the D (6 bases). This CDR3 comprises 17 residues. CDR1 and CDR2 (germline): MNHEY, SVGEGT. V lost 5 bases to trimming and J lost 5 bases, with 19 bases between them. The CDR3 sequence: CASSQNFGTPHNSPLHF. In nucleotides, the CDR3 is TGTGCCAGCAGTCAGAACTTTGGGACACCGCATAATTCACCCCTCCACTTT.

Only one count was recorded for this clone. CDR3 residues: CASSPRTGRETQYF. The CDR3 DNA is TGTGCCAGCAGCCCCCGGACAGGGAGAGAGACCCAGTACTTC. The gene calls are TRBV14 and TRBJ2-5, with 8 bases lining up with TRBD1. Germline V CDR1 and CDR2: SGHDN, FVKESK. CDR3 length equals 14 residues. The V and J ends lost 4 bases and 4 bases, in that order; junction bases with no gene match: 5.

The chain is built from TRBV7-2 and TRBJ2-2; 7 nucleotides agree with TRBD2. CDR3 length: 17 residues. Germline V lookup: CDR1 SGHTA, CDR2 FQGNSA. The V gene end was trimmed by 5 bases and the J gene end by 0 bases; junction bases not matched to a gene: 9. The CDR3 coding sequence is TGTGCCAGCAGCGCCTACAGGAGCGGGGCGAACACCGGGGAGCTGTTTTTT. This gives the protein CASSAYRSGANTGELFF.

The chain has TRBV7-9 and TRBJ1-5; D uncertain. V shed 2 bases and J shed 4 bases, with 6 bases lying between them. The germline CDR1 and CDR2 sequences are SEHNR and FQNEAQ (reference sequence). The CDR3 totals 13 residues. DNA for the CDR3: TGTGCCAGCAGCTTACAGGAAAATCAGCCCCAGCATTTT. It yields the protein CASSLQENQPQHF.

This chain joins TRBV4-1 and TRBJ1-2, with a possible D match to TRBD1 (6 bases). In germline, CDR1 is MGHRA, CDR2 YSYEKL. V lost 3 bases and J lost 4, with 15 bases in between. This CDR3 spans 15 amino acids. The CDR3 region has the DNA TGCGCCAGCAGCCATGACTCAGGGGAAGGCTATGGCTACACCTTC. This sequence encodes CASSHDSGEGYGYTF.

The chain joins TRBV2 to TRBJ2-5, with D perhaps TRBD2 (5 bases). Germline V gene sequence: CDR1 SNHLY, CDR2 FYNNEI. This CDR3 is built from 12 residues. Trimming stripped 7 bases from V and 5 bases from J, with 11 bases between. The CDR3 DNA follows: TGTGCCAGCAACCTGGAGGTGGAGACCCAGTACTTC. This encodes CASNLEVETQYF.